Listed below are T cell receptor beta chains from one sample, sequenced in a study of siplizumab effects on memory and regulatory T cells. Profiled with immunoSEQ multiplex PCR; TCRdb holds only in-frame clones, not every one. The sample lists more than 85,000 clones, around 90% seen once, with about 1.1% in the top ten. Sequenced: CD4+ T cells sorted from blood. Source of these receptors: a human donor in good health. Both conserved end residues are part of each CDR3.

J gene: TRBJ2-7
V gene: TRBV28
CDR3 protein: CASSFAGVGKQYF

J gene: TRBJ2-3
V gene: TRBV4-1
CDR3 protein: CASSAGITQYF

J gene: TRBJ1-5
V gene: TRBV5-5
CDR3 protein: CASSFWSAVNQPQHF

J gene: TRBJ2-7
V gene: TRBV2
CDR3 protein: CASQPFEVPSSYEQYF

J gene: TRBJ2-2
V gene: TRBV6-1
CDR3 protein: CSCGLTGELFF

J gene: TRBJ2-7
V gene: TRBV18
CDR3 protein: CASSRRRSYEQYF

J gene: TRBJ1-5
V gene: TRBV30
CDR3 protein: CAWEVKTSGSNQPQHF

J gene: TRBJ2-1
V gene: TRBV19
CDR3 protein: CASSIARGTFAEQFF

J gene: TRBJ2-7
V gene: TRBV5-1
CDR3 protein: CASSSTGVWEQYF

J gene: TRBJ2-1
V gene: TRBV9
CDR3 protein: CASSVGLSSYNEQFF

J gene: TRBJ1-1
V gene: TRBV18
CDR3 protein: CASSPGMNTEAFF

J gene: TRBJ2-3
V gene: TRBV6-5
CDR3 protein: CASSYSIASTDTQYF

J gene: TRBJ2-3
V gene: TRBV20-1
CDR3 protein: CSAADTQYF

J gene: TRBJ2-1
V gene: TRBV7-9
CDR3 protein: CASSSGVLYNEQFF

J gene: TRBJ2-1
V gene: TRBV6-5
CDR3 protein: CASSPSGRGNEQFF

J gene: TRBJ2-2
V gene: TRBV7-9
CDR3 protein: CAPAAAGPWDGELFF

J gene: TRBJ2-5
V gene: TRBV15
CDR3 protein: CATSTRTTGETQYF

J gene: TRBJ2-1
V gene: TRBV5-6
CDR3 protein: CASSVLDRKSYNEQFF

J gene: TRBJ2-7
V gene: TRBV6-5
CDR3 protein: CASSSTLTGGEQYF

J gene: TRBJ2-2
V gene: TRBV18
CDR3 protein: CASFLTSGNTGELFF

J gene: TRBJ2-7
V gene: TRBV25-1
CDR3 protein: CASSEYKGQGNYEQYF

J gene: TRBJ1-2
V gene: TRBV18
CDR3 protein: CASSHRGTNYGYTF

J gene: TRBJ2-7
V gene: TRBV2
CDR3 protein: CARAGGGSYEQYF

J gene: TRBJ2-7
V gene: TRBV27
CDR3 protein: CASTGLAGAVSEQYF

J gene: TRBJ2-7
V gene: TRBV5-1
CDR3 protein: CASSLGAGGDYEQYF

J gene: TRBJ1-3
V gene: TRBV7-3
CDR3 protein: CASSLLGGSPGNTIYF

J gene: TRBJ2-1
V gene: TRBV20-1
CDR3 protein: CSASLDYGQFF

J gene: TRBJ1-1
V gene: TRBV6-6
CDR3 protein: CASSRGGNTEAFF

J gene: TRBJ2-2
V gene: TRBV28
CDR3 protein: CASSESRRQGRTGELFF

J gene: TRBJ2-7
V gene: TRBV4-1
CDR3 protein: CASSHRGLGEQYF

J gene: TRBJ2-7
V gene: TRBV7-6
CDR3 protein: CASSPGFPTGEGLYEQYF

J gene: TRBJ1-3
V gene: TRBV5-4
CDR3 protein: CASSLAGSGNTIYF

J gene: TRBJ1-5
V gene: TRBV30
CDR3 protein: CAWSVSINQPQHF

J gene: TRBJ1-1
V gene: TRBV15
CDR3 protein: CATSRLTDNTEAFF

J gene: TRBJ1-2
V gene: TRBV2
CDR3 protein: CASSQDLRGGYTF

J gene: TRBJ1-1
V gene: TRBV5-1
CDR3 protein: CASSFDRDTEAFF

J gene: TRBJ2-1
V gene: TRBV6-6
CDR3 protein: CASSPREQGHEQFF

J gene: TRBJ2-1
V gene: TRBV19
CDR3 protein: CASRGPSSYNEQFF

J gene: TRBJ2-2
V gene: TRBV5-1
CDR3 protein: CASSLEGVPGELFF

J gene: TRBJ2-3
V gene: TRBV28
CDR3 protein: CASRSSTDTQYF

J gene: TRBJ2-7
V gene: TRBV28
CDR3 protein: CASSLPGQGDEQYF

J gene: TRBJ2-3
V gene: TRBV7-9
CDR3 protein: CASSSYGGAVADTQYF

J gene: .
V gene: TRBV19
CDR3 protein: CASSQTSGRAYEQYF

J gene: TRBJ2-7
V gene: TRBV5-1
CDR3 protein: CASSLAGQYEQYF